The sequence of this T cell receptor beta chain was determined in a study of blood T cell repertoires in COVID-19. Across the whole study: Samples of COVID-19 (acute and convalescent) were obtained from the United States, Italy and Spain. The cDNA or gDNA used as material had been derived from T cells, B-cell-depleted T cells, or PBMCs.

Methods used by the authors: For nucleated cells, counts were estimated from reference gene primer amplification. Data came from immunoSEQ multiplex PCR; TCRdb stores just in-frame clones and leaves some out. That table gives V, J and clone size, and the DNA gave D and trimming. The sample contains under 75,000 clones, around 82% of which appear only once. The germline V gene encodes CDR1 SGHTA and CDR2 FQGTGA. The CDR3 is 14 residues long. V lost 3 bases to trimming and J lost 4 bases, with 12 bases between them. The sample consisted of peripheral blood. This receptor was obtained from a man between 60 and 75 years old with acute or convalescent COVID-19. The chain links TRBV7-3 to TRBJ2-5; possibly TRBD2 for D (6 bases). The CDR3: CASSLSAAGETQYF. The CDR3 region has the DNA TGTGCCAGCAGCTTGTCTGCAGCGGGAGAGACCCAGTACTTC.